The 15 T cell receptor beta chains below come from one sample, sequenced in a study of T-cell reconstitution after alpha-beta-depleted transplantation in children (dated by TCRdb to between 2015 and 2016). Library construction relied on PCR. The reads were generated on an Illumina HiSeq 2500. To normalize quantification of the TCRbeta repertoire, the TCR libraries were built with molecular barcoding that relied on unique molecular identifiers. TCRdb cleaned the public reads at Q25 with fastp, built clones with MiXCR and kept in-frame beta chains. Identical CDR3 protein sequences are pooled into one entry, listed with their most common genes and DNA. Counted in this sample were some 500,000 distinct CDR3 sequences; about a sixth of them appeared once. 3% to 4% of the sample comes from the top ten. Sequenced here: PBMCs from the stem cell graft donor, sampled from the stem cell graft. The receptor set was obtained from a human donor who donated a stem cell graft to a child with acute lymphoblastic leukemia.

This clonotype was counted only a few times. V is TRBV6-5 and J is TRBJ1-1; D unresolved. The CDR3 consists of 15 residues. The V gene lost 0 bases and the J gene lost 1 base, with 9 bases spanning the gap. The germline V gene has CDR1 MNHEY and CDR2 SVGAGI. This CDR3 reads CASSYSGNRNTEAFF. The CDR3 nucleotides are TGTGCCAGCAGTTACTCGGGGAACAGGAACACTGAAGCTTTCTTT.

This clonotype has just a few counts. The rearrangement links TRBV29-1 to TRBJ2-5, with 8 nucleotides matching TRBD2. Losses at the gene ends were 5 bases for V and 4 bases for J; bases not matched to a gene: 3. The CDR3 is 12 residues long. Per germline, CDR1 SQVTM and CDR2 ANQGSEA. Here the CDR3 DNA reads TGCAGCGTTATTACTAGCGGAGAGACCCAGTACTTC. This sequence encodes CSVITSGETQYF.

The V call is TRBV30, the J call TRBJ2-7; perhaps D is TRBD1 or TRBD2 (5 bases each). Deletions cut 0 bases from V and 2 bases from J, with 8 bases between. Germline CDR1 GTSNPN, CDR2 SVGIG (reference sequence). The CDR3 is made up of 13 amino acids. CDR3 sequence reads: CAWSVRDPYEQYF. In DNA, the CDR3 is TGTGCCTGGAGTGTAAGGGACCCCTACGAGCAGTACTTC.

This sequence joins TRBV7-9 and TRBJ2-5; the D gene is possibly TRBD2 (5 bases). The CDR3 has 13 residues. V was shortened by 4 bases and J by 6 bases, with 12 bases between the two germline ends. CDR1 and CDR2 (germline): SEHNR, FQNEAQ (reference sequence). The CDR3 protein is CASSSRGLQTQYF. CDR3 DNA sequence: TGTGCCAGCAGCTCCCGGGGTCTTCAGACCCAGTACTTC.

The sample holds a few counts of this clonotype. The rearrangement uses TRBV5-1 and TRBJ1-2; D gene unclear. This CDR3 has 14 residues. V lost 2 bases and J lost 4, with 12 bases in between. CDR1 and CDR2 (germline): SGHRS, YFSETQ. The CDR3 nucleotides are TGCGCCAGCAGCTTCGGCCCGGCGCGCTATGGCTACACCTTC. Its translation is CASSFGPARYGYTF.

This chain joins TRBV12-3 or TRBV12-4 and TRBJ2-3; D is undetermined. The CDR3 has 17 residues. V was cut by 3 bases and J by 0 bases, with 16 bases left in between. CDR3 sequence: CASSFTPGSPSTDTQYF. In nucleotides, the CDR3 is TGTGCCAGCAGTTTTACTCCCGGCTCCCCTAGCACAGATACGCAGTATTTT.

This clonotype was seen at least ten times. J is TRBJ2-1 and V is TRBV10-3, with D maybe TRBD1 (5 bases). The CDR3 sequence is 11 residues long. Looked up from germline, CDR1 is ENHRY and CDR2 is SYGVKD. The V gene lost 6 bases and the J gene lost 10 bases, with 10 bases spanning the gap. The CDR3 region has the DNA TGTGCCATCAGCCAGACAGAGGAGCAGTTCTTC. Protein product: CAISQTEEQFF.

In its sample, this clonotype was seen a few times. The CDR3 loop is CASSAGGGRFQETQYF. In DNA form, the CDR3 reads TGCGCCAGCAGCGCCGGAGGGGGGCGCTTTCAAGAGACCCAGTACTTC. The genes are TRBV4-1 and TRBJ2-5, with D perhaps being TRBD1 or TRBD2 (6 bases each). Germline lookup yields CDR1 MGHRA and CDR2 YSYEKL. V lost 5 bases and J lost 2, with 18 bases in between. The CDR3 has 16 amino acids.

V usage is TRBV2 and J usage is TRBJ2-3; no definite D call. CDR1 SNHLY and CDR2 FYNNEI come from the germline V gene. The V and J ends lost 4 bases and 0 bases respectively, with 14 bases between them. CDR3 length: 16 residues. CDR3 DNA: TGTGCCAGCAGTGGAAAGGAGAGCGCTAGCACAGATACGCAGTATTTT. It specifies CASSGKESASTDTQYF. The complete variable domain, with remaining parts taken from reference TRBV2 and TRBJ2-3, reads EPEVTQTPSHQVTQMGQEVILRCVPISNHLYFYWYRQILGQKVEFLVSFYNNEISEKSEIFDDQFSVERPDGSNFTLKIRSTKLEDSAMYFCASSGKESASTDTQYFGPGTRLTVL.

The CDR3, as DNA: TGTGCCAGCAGTGAACTAGGGGGTGGGGAGCTGTTTTTT. Its translation: CASSELGGGELFF. The chain is built from TRBV25-1 and TRBJ2-2, with a possible D match to TRBD1 (6 bases). Germline V lookup: CDR1 MGHDK, CDR2 SYGVNS. V was shortened by 2 bases and J by 8 bases, with 9 bases between the two germline ends. The length of the CDR3 is 13 residues.

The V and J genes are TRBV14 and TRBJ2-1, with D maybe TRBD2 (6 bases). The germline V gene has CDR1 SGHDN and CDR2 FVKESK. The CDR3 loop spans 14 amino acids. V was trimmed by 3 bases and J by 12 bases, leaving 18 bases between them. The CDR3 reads CASSQDTWTGGQFF. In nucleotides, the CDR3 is TGTGCCAGCAGCCAGGACACGTGGACCGGGGGGCAGTTCTTC.

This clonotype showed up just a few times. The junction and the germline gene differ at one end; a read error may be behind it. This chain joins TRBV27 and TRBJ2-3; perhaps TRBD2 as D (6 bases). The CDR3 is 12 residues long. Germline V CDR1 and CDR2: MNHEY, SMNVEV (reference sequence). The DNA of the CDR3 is TGCCAATCCGGGGGACGCACAGATACGCAGTATTTT. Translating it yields CQSGGRTDTQYF.

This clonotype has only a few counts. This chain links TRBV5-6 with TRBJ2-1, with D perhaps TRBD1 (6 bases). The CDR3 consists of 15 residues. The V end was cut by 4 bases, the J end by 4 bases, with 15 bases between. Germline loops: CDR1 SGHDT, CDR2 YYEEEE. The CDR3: CASSPQGPGYNEQFF. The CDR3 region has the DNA TGTGCCAGCAGCCCCCAGGGGCCCGGGTACAATGAGCAGTTCTTC.

The DNA for the CDR3 is TGTGCCAGCAGCCGTGAGGACGGGGTCAATCAGCCCCAGCATTTT. Its protein is CASSREDGVNQPQHF. The V call is TRBV7-9, the J call TRBJ1-5; D remains ambiguous. This CDR3 is built from 15 residues. Germline V gene data show CDR1 as SEHNR and CDR2 as FQNEAQ (reference sequence). Trimming pared 5 bases from V and 3 bases from J, leaving 14 bases between.

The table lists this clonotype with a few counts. The chain's CDR3 is CAISESRGTSYEQYF. DNA of the CDR3: TGTGCCATCAGTGAGTCGCGAGGGACCTCCTACGAGCAGTACTTC. The V gene is TRBV10-3, the J gene TRBJ2-7; D tentatively fits TRBD1 or TRBD2 (5 bases each). The V gene lost 0 bases and the J gene lost 0 bases, with 9 bases spanning the gap. Germline V gene lookup returns CDR1 ENHRY and CDR2 SYGVKD. The CDR3 is made up of 15 amino acids.